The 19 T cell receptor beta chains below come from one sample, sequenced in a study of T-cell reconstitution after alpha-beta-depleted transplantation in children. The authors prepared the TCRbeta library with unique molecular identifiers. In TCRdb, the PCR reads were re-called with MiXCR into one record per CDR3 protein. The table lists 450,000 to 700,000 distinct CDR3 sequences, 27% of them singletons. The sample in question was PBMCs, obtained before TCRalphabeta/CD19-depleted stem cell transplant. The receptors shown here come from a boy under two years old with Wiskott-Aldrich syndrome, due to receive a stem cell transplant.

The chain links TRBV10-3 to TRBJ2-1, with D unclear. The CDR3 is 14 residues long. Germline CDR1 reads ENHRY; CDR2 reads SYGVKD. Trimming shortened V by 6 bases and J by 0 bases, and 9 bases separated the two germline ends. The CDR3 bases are TGTGCCATCAGAGGGCGAGACTCCTACAATGAGCAGTTCTTC. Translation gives CAIRGRDSYNEQFF.

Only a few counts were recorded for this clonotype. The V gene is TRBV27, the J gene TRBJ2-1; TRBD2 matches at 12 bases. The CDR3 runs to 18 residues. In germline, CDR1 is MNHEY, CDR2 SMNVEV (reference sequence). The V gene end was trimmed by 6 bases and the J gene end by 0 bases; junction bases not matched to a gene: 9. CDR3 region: CASRTGTSGSSSYNEQFF. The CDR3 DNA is TGTGCCAGCAGAACCGGGACTAGCGGGTCGAGCTCCTACAATGAGCAGTTCTTC.

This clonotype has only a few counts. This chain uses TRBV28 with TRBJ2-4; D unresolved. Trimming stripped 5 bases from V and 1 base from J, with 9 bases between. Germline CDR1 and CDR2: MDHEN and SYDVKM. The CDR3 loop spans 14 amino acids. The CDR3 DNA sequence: TGTGCCAGCAGTGTACCCGGGGCCAAAAACATTCAGTACTTC. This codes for CASSVPGAKNIQYF.

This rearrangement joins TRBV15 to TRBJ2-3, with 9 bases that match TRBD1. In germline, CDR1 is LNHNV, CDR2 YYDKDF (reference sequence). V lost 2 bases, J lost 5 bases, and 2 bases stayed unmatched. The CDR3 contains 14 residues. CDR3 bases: TGTGCCACCAGCAGAAGGACAGGGGAAGATACGCAGTATTTT. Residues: CATSRRTGEDTQYF.

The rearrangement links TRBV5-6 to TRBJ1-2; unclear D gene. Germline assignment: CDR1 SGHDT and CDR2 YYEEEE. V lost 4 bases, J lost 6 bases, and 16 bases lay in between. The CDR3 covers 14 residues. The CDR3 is CASSRISLSHGYTF. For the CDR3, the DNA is TGTGCCAGCAGCCGGATCTCCCTCTCCCATGGCTACACCTTC.

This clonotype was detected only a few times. CDR3 region: CASSFRGPLDSPLHF. DNA for the CDR3: TGTGCCAGCAGTTTTAGGGGTCCCCTCGATTCACCCCTCCACTTT. V is TRBV28 and J is TRBJ1-6, with D tentatively TRBD1 (5 bases). V was trimmed by 3 bases and J by 8 bases, leaving 14 bases between them. The CDR3 has 15 amino acids. The germline CDR1 and CDR2 sequences are MDHEN and SYDVKM. Drawing the rest from reference TRBV28 and TRBJ1-6, the complete variable domain is DVKVTQSSRYLVKRTGEKVFLECVQDMDHENMFWYRQDPGLGLRLIYFSYDVKMKEKGDIPEGYSVSREKKERFSLILESASTNQTSMYLCASSFRGPLDSPLHFGNGTRLTVT.

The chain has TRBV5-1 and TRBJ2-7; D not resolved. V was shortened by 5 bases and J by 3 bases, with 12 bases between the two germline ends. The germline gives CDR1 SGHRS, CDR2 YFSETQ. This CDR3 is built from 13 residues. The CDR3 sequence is CASRVGPDYEQYF. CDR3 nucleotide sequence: TGCGCCAGCAGGGTGGGCCCAGACTACGAGCAGTACTTC.

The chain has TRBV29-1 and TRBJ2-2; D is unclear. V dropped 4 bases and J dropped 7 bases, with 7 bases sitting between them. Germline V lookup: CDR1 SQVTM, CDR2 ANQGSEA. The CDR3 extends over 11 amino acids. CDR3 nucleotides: TGCAGCGTTGGGTTAGGCGGGGAGCTGTTTTTT. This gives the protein CSVGLGGELFF.

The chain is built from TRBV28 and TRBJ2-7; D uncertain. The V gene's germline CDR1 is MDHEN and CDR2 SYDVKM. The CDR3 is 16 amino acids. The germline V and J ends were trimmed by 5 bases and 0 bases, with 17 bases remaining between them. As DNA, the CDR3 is TGTGCCAGCAGTCCGCCGACTGGCGGTATCTCCTACGAGCAGTACTTC. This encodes CASSPPTGGISYEQYF.

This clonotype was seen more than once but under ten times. The CDR3 coding sequence is TGTGCCAGCAGTTTCAGGACTAGCGGTTTGGGGAATGAGCAGTTCTTC. Translated, it gives CASSFRTSGLGNEQFF. J is TRBJ2-1 and V is TRBV12-3 or TRBV12-4; 10 bases align to TRBD2. The CDR3 runs to 16 residues. Trimming removed 3 bases from V and 7 bases from J; junction bases left unmatched: 9.

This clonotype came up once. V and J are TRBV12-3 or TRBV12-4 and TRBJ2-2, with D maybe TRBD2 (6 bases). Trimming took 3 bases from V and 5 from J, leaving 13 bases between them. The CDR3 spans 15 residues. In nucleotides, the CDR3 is TGTGCCAGCAGTTTTTATGTGGGGAGGACCGGGGAGCTGTTTTTT. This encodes CASSFYVGRTGELFF.

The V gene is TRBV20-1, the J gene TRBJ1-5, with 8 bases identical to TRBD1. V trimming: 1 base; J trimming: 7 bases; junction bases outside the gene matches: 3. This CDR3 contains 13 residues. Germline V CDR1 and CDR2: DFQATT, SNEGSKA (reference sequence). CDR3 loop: CSARGTGRQPQHF. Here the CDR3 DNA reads TGCAGTGCTAGAGGGACAGGGAGACAGCCCCAGCATTTT.

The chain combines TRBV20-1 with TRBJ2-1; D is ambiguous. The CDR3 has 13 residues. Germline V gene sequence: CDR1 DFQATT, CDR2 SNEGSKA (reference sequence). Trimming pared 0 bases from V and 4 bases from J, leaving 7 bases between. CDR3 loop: CSARDSDYNEQFF. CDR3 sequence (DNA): TGCAGTGCTAGAGATTCAGATTACAATGAGCAGTTCTTC.

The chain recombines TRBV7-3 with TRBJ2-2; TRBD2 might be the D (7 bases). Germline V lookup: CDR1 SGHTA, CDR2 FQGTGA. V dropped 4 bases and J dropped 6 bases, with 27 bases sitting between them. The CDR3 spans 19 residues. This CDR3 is CASSSDNRGAGVFSGELFF. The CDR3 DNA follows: TGTGCCAGCAGCTCCGACAATCGGGGGGCGGGAGTCTTCTCCGGGGAGCTGTTTTTT.

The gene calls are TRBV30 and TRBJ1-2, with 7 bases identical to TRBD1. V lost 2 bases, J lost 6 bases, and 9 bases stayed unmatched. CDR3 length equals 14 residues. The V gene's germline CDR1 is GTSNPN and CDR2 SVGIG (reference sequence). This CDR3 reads CAWSMTGMRDGYTF. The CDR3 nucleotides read TGTGCCTGGAGTATGACAGGGATGAGGGATGGCTACACCTTC.

The CDR3 DNA follows: TGCAGCGTTGAGGGGGTTTACGAGCAGTACTTC. It yields the protein CSVEGVYEQYF. This chain links TRBV29-1 with TRBJ2-7; D may be TRBD1 or TRBD2 (5 bases each). Germline V gene data show CDR1 as SQVTM and CDR2 as ANQGSEA. V lost 3 bases, J lost 4 bases, and 7 bases lay in between. The CDR3 covers 11 residues.

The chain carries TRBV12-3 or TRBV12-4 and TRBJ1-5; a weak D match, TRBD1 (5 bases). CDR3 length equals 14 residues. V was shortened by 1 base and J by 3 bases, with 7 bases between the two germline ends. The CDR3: CASSLEGYNQPQHF. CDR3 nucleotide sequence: TGTGCCAGCAGTTTAGAGGGGTACAATCAGCCCCAGCATTTT.

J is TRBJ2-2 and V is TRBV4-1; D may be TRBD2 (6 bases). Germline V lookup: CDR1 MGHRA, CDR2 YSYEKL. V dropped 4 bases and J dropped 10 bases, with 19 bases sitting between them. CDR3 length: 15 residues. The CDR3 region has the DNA TGCGCCAGCAGCCCCAGGAGGTTTTCTAGCGCGGAGCTGTTTTTT. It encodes CASSPRRFSSAELFF.

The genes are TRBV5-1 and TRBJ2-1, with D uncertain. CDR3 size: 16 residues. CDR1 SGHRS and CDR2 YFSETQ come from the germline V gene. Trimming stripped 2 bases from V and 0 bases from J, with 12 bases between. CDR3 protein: CASSFWVGSSYNEQFF. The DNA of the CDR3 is TGCGCCAGCAGCTTTTGGGTCGGAAGCTCCTACAATGAGCAGTTCTTC.